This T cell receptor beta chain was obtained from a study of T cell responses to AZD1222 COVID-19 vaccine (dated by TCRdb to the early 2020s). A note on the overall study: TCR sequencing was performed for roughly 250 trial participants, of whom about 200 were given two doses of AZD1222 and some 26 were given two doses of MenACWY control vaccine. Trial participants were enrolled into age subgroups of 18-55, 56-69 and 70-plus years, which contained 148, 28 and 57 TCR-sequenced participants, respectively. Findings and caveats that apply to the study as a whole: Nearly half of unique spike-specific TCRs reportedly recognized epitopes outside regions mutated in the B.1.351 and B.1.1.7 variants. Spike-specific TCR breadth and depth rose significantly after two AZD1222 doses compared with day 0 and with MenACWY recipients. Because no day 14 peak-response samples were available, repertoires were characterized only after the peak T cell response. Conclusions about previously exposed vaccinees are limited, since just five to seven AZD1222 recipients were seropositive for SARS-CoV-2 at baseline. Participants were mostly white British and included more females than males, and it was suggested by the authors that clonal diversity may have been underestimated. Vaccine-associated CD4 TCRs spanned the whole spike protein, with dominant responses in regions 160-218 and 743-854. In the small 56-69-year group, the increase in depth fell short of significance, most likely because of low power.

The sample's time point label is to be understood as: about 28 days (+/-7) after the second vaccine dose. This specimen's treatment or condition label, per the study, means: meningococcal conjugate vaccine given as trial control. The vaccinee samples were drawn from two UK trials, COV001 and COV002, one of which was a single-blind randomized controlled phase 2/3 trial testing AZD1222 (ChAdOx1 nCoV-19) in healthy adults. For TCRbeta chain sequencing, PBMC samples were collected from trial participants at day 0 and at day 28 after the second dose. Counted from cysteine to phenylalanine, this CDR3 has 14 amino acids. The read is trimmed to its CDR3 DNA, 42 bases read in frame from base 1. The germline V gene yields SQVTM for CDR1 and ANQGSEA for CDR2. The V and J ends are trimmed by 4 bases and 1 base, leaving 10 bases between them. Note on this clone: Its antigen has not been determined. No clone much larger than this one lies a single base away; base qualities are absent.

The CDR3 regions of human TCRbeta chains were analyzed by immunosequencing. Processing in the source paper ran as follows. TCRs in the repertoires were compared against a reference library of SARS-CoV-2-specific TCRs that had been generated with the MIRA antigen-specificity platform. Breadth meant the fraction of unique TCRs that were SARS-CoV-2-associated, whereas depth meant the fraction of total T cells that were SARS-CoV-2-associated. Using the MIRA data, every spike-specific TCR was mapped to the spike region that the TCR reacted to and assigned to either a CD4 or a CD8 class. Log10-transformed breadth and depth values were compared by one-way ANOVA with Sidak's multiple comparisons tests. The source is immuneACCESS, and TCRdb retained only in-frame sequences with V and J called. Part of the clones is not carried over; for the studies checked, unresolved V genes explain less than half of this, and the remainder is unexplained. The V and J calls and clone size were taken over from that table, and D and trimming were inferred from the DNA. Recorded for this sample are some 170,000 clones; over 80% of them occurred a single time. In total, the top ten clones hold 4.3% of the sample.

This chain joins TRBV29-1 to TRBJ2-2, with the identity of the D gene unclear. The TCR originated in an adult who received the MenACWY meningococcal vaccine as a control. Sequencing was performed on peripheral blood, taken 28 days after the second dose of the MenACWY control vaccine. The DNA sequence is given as TGCAGCGTTGCCCGTCGACAGAACACCGGGGAGCTGTTTTTT. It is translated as CSVARRQNTGELFF.